A single sample is the source of the 9 T cell receptor beta chains below, sequenced in a study of T cell clonotyping in hematopoietic cell transplantation. The protocol was immunoSEQ multiplex PCR, while the TCRdb copy is restricted to in-frame clones and leaves out a portion. This table holds 30,000 to 45,000 clones, over 75% found once. Sequenced: peripheral blood mononuclear cells. The receptors here all came from a woman aged 40 to 55 in good health. Some clones in this sample may be carry-over from other donors' samples.

This chain uses TRBV10-3 with TRBJ1-1, with a tentative D call TRBD1 (6 bases). This CDR3 has 15 residues. Germline-derived CDR1 and CDR2 are ENHRY and SYGVKD. Trimming stripped 2 bases from V and 1 base from J, with 11 bases between. The CDR3 DNA sequence: TGTGCCATCAGTGAGGAGGGGGGCTCGAACACTGAAGCTTTCTTT. As protein: CAISEEGGSNTEAFF.

The rearrangement uses TRBV19 and TRBJ2-5; no definite D call. CDR3 length: 14 amino acids. Per germline, CDR1 LNHDA and CDR2 SQIVND (reference sequence). V lost 1 base to trimming and J lost 5 bases, with 11 bases between them. The CDR3 sequence is CASSIVLEGETQYF. CDR3 nucleotide sequence: TGTGCCAGTAGTATAGTCCTTGAAGGGGAGACCCAGTACTTC.

This clone was recorded once. This chain links TRBV4-2 with TRBJ2-7; tentatively, D is TRBD1 (5 bases). Trimming shortened V by 0 bases and J by 6 bases, and 9 bases separated the two germline ends. This CDR3 has 13 amino acids. Germline CDR1 reads LGHNA; CDR2 reads YNFKEQ. The CDR3 sequence is CASSQEKQGEQYF. The CDR3 nucleotides are TGTGCCAGCAGCCAAGAAAAGCAGGGCGAGCAGTACTTC.

The chain carries TRBV10-3 and TRBJ2-7; either TRBD1 or TRBD2 may fit D (5 bases each). CDR1 and CDR2 from the germline V gene are ENHRY and SYGVKD. With 0 bases removed from V and 2 bases from J, the gap between germline ends came to 11 bases. The CDR3 runs to 15 residues. The CDR3 spells CAISESRVGPYEQYF. CDR3 DNA sequence: TGTGCCATCAGTGAGTCGAGGGTGGGGCCCTACGAGCAGTACTTC.

The V call is TRBV2, the J call TRBJ2-7; D could derive from TRBD1 or TRBD2 (5 bases each). The CDR3 spans 14 residues. Germline lookup yields CDR1 SNHLY and CDR2 FYNNEI. The germline V and J ends were trimmed by 3 bases and 2 bases, with 11 bases remaining between them. This chain's CDR3 is CASSDGATPYEQYF. CDR3 DNA sequence: TGTGCCAGCAGTGACGGGGCGACACCCTACGAGCAGTACTTC.

The CDR3 DNA reads TGTGCCAGCAGTGAAGCGGTCAGGGGCGGTATGAGCAATCAGCCCCAGCATTTT. This codes for CASSEAVRGGMSNQPQHF. This chain connects TRBV6-1 to TRBJ1-5; D possibly corresponds to TRBD1 (6 bases). Between the trimmed V and J ends, which lost 0 bases and 1 base, there was a span of 16 bases. This CDR3 has 18 residues. Germline CDR1 reads MNHNS; CDR2 reads SASEGT.

The gene calls are TRBV7-9 and TRBJ1-2; D call uncertain. Per germline, CDR1 SEHNR and CDR2 FQNEAQ (reference sequence). The CDR3 covers 16 residues. The V end lost 1 base, the J end lost 2 bases, and 14 bases lay between the germline ends. This chain's CDR3 is CASSLVYTSGNYGYTF. CDR3 nucleotide sequence: TGTGCCAGCAGCTTAGTCTACACGTCGGGGAACTATGGCTACACCTTC. Based on the CDR3 plus reference TRBV7-9 and TRBJ1-2, the full variable domain is DTGVSQNPRHKITKRGQNVTFRCDPISEHNRLYWYRQTLGQGPEFLTYFQNEAQLEKSRLLSDRFSAERPKGSFSTLEIQRTEQGDSAMYLCASSLVYTSGNYGYTFGSGTRLTVV.

This chain connects TRBV10-2 to TRBJ1-1; the D is unclear. The germline V gene encodes CDR1 WSHSY and CDR2 SAAADI. Trimming shortened V by 0 bases and J by 7 bases, and 6 bases separated the two germline ends. This CDR3 has 12 amino acids. CDR3 bases: TGCGCCAGCAGTGAGTCTCTAGATGAAGCTTTCTTT. Translating it yields CASSESLDEAFF.

V gene TRBV7-2 combines with J gene TRBJ2-7, with 7 bases matching TRBD1. This CDR3 region has 15 residues. Germline CDR1 and CDR2: SGHTA and FQGNSA. J gave up 4 bases and V 5 bases, and 11 bases lay outside the gene matches. CDR3 nucleotides: TGTGCCAGCAGCCCAACCCCGGGACAGACGTACGAGCAGTACTTC. Residues: CASSPTPGQTYEQYF.